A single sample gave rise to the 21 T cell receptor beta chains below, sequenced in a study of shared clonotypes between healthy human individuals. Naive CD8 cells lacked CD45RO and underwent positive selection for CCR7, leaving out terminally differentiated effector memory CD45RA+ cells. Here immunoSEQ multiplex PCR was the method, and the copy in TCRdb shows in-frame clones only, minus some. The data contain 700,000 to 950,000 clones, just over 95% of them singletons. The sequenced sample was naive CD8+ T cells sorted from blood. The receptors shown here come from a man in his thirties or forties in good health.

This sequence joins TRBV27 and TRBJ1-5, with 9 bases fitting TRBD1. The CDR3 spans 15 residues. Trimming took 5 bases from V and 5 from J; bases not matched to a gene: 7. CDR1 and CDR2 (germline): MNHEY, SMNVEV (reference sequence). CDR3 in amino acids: CASSPGTGKYQPQHF. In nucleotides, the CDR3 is TGTGCCAGCAGTCCCGGGACAGGGAAGTATCAGCCCCAGCATTTT.

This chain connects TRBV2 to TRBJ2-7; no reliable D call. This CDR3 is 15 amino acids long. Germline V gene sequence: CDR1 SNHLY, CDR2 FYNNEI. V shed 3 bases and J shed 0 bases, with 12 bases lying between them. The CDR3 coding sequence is TGTGCCAGCAGTGATAGCTCAGTAAGCTCCTACGAGCAGTACTTC. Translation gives CASSDSSVSSYEQYF.

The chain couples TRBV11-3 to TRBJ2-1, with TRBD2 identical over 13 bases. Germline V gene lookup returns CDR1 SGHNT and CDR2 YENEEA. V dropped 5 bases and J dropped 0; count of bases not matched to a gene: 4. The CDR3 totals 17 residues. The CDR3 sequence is CASSPRTSGSSYNEQFF. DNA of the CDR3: TGTGCCAGCAGCCCCAGGACTAGCGGGAGCTCCTACAATGAGCAGTTCTTC.

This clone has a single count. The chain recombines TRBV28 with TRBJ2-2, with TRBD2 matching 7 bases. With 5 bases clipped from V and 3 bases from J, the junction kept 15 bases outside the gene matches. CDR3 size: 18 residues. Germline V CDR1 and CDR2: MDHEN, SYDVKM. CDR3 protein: CASSLGRAYRGYTGELFF. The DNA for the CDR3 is TGTGCCAGCAGTCTTGGGAGGGCCTATAGGGGTTACACCGGGGAGCTGTTTTTT.

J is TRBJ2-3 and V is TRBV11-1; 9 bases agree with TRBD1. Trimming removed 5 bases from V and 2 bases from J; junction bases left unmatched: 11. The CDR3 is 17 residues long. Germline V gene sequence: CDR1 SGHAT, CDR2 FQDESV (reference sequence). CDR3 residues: CASSLTYRGLNTDTQYF. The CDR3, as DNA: TGTGCCAGCAGCCTGACCTACAGGGGGCTAAACACAGATACGCAGTATTTT.

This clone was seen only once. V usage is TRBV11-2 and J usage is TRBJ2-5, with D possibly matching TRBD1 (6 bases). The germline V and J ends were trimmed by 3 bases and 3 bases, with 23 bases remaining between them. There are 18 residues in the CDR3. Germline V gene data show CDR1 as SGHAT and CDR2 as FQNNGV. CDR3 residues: CASSFPQGRKRLEETQYF. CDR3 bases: TGTGCCAGCAGCTTCCCACAGGGTCGGAAGAGGTTGGAAGAGACCCAGTACTTC.

CDR3 region: CASSIAGGSLEQFF. The CDR3 DNA is TGTGCCAGTAGTATAGCGGGAGGTTCTCTTGAGCAGTTCTTC. This chain joins TRBV19 and TRBJ2-1; 7 nucleotides match TRBD2. The germline V gene has CDR1 LNHDA and CDR2 SQIVND (reference sequence). The CDR3 consists of 14 residues. After removal of 1 base from V and 9 bases from J, the junction contained 6 bases not matched to a gene.

The chain's CDR3 is CASSPVLSGSQETQYF. The CDR3 region has the DNA TGTGCCAGCTCACCAGTCTTGAGCGGGAGCCAAGAGACCCAGTACTTC. The V gene is TRBV18, the J gene TRBJ2-5; 8 bases agree with TRBD2. The CDR3 is 16 residues long. The germline CDR1 and CDR2 sequences are KGHSH and LQKENI. Germline trimming cut 2 bases from V and 1 base from J; bases unmatched to any gene: 6.

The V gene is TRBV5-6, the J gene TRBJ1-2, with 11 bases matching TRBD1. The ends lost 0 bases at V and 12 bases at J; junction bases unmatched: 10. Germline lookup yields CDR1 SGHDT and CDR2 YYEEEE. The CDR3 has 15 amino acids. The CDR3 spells CASSLAGQGARGNTF. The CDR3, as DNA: TGTGCCAGCAGCTTGGCAGGACAGGGGGCAAGAGGTAACACCTTC.

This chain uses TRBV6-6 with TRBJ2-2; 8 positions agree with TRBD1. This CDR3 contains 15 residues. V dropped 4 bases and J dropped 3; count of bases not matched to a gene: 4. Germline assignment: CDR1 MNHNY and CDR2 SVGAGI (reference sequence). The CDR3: CASSFRTGYTGELFF. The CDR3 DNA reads TGTGCCAGCAGTTTCCGGACAGGGTACACCGGGGAGCTGTTTTTT.

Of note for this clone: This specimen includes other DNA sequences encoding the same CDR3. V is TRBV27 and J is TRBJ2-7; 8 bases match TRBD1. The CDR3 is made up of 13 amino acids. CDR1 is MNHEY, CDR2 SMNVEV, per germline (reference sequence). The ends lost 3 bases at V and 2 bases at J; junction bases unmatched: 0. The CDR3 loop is CASSLTGAYEQYF. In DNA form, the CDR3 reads TGTGCCAGCAGTTTGACAGGGGCCTACGAGCAGTACTTC.

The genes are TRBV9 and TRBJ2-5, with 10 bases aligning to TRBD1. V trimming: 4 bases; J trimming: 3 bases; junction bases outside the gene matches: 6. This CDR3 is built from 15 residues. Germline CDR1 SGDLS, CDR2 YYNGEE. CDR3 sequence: CASSPEGTGEETQYF. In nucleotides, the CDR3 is TGTGCCAGCAGCCCAGAAGGGACAGGGGAAGAGACCCAGTACTTC.

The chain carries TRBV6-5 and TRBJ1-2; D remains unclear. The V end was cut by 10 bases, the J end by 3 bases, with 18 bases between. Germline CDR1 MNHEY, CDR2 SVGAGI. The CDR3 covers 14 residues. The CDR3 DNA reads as TGTGCCACCTTGGGGAGGATCTATGACTATGGCTACACCTTC. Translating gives CATLGRIYDYGYTF.

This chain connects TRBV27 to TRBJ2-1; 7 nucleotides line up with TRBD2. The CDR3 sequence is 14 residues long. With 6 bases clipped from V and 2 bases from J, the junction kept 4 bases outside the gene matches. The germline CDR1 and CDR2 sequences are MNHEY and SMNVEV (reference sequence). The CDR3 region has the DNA TGTGCCAGCAGGTCTAGCGGCCCCTACAATGAGCAGTTCTTC. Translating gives CASRSSGPYNEQFF.

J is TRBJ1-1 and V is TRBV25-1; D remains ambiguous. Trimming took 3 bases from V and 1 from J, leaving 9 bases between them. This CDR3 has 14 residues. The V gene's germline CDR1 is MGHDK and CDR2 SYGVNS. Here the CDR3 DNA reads TGTGCCAGCAGTGACGGGTTCAGGAACACTGAAGCTTTCTTT. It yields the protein CASSDGFRNTEAFF.

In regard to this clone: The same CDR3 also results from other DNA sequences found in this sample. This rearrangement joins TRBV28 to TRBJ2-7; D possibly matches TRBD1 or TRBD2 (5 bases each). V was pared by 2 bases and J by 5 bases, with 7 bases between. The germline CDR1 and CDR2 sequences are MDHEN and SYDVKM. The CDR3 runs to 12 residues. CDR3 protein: CASSLRGDEQYF. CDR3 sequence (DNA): TGTGCCAGCAGTTTACGGGGCGACGAGCAGTACTTC.

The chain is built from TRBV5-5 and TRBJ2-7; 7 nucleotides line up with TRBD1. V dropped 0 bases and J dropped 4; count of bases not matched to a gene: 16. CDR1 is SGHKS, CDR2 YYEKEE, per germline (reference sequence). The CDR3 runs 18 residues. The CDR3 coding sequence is TGTGCCAGCAGCTTGGACTTAGAGGGGGACAGCCCTCAGTACGAGCAGTACTTC. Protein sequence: CASSLDLEGDSPQYEQYF.

The CDR3 DNA reads TGTGCCAGCAGCCCGACCCGGGGGGACATTAATGAAAAACTGTTTTTT. Translated, it gives CASSPTRGDINEKLFF. The V and J genes are TRBV7-9 and TRBJ1-4; the D gene is possibly TRBD1 (6 bases). Germline lookup yields CDR1 SEHNR and CDR2 FQNEAQ (reference sequence). The V end was cut by 5 bases, the J end by 4 bases, with 17 bases between. The CDR3 runs to 16 residues.

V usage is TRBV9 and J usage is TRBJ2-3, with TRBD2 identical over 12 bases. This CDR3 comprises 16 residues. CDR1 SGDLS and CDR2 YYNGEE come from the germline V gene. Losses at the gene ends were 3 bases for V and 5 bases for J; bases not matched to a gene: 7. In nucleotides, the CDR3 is TGTGCCAGCAGCGGGCTAGCGGGAGGGCAGGTAGATACGCAGTATTTT. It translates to CASSGLAGGQVDTQYF.

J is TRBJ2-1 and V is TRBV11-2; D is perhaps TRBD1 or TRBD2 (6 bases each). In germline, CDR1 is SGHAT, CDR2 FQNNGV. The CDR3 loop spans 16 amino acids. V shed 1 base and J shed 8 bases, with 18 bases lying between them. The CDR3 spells CASSLVPPGGGDEQFF. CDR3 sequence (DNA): TGTGCCAGCAGCTTAGTCCCCCCCGGGGGCGGAGATGAGCAGTTCTTC.

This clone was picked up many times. CDR3 in amino acids: CASSHGANTGELFF. The DNA of the CDR3 is TGTGCCAGCTCACATGGAGCGAACACCGGGGAGCTGTTTTTT. The rearrangement uses TRBV6-5 and TRBJ2-2, with D hard to call. V gave up 8 bases and J gave up 0 bases, with 10 bases separating them. CDR3 length: 14 amino acids. The V gene's germline CDR1 is MNHEY and CDR2 SVGAGI.